These T cell receptor beta chains were read from a single sample in a study of blood T cell repertoires in COVID-19. TCRdb's table, derived via immunoSEQ multiplex PCR, lists solely in-frame clones and lacks some. The profile shows approximately 270,000 clones, about 91% of them singletons. The source material was PBMCs or T cells enriched from blood (not recorded which). These receptors came from a man aged 40-49 years who had been exposed to COVID-19. Both conserved end residues are part of each CDR3. A D gene is named only where the DNA matches it firmly.

>TRBJ2-1|TRBD1|TRBV7-3
CASSLEGAGSYNEQFF
>TRBJ1-1|-|TRBV27
CASSLSAGTRNTEAFF
>TRBJ2-3|TRBD1|TRBV30
CAWSPTTWDRGTDTQYF
>TRBJ2-1|TRBD2|TRBV28
CASSLGGSGSSFDNEQFF
>TRBJ2-7|-|TRBV4-1
CASSHQGGLIYEQYF
>TRBJ2-6|TRBD1|TRBV7-2
CASSSTGQGADGANVLTF
>TRBJ1-3|-|TRBV23-1
CASSQSREATDSLPGNTIYF
>TRBJ2-2|-|TRBV19
CASSTAGELFF
>TRBJ2-5|TRBD1|TRBV10-3
CAISELGQGRRETQYF
>TRBJ2-3|TRBD2|TRBV28
CASSSLAVTDTQYF
>TRBJ2-1|-|TRBV7-9
CASSFREFSNEQFF
>TRBJ1-6|-|TRBV28
CASSFQVTYNSPLHF
>TRBJ2-6|-|TRBV7-8
CASQRGSGNVLTF
>TRBJ2-3|-|TRBV7-9
CASRPRVGAGDTQYF
>TRBJ1-5|-|TRBV30
CAWSASGGGNQPQHF
>TRBJ2-1|-|TRBV28
CASSLLSGQQYNEQFF
>TRBJ2-7|TRBD1|TRBV5-6
CASSVTGPGEQYF
>TRBJ2-1|-|TRBV7-7
CASSLMEAGYNEQFF